Listed below are T cell receptor beta chains from one sample, sequenced in a study of blood T cell repertoires in COVID-19. The repertoire was sequenced with immunoSEQ multiplex PCR; TCRdb's copy has only in-frame clones and lacks some. The data show 250,000 to 350,000 clones, 85% to 90% seen once. Material: peripheral blood. The receptors were sampled from a woman aged 30 to 39 with COVID-19, enrolled during active disease. CDR3s include the opening cysteine and the closing phenylalanine or tryptophan. Clone size is not always given. Where it is, it says once, few, many or a class for expanded clones.

abundance: -
j_gene: TRBJ2-7
v_gene: TRBV5-1
CDR3aa: CASSLGTAGNEQYF

abundance: -
j_gene: TRBJ1-2
v_gene: TRBV6-4
CDR3aa: CASSDSPGTKVQTF

abundance: -
j_gene: TRBJ1-1
v_gene: TRBV23-1
CDR3aa: CASSPRGTEAFF

abundance: -
j_gene: TRBJ2-7
v_gene: TRBV7-2
CDR3aa: CASSPPSGYGSYEQYF

abundance: once
j_gene: TRBJ1-2
v_gene: TRBV19
CDR3aa: CASTPGSLGYTF

abundance: -
j_gene: TRBJ1-4
v_gene: TRBV19
CDR3aa: CASSTYTGTGDEKLFF

abundance: -
j_gene: TRBJ1-3
v_gene: TRBV30
CDR3aa: CAWKDPGGGNTIYF

abundance: -
j_gene: TRBJ2-2
v_gene: TRBV9
CDR3aa: CASQPTSLGGELFF

abundance: few
j_gene: TRBJ1-5
v_gene: TRBV6-1
CDR3aa: CASSEVGGTGNQPQHF

abundance: once
j_gene: TRBJ2-2
v_gene: TRBV3-1/TRBV3-2
CDR3aa: CASSQGIREGAGELFF

abundance: -
j_gene: TRBJ2-2
v_gene: TRBV6-4
CDR3aa: CASSSLDNTGELFF

abundance: -
j_gene: TRBJ2-3
v_gene: TRBV7-9
CDR3aa: CASSLPRAGYKGGTDTQYF

abundance: -
j_gene: TRBJ2-7
v_gene: TRBV4-1
CDR3aa: CASSQQSGNTLYEQYF

abundance: -
j_gene: TRBJ2-7
v_gene: TRBV7-8
CDR3aa: CASSRKDSSYEQYF

abundance: -
j_gene: TRBJ2-5
v_gene: TRBV11-2
CDR3aa: CASSLLEYGTQYF

abundance: -
j_gene: TRBJ2-3
v_gene: TRBV6-5
CDR3aa: CAGSPLAGVTDTQYF

abundance: few
j_gene: TRBJ1-6
v_gene: TRBV2
CDR3aa: CASSVFGVGSPLHF

abundance: -
j_gene: TRBJ2-1
v_gene: TRBV4-3
CDR3aa: CASSPGGAPPTEQFF

abundance: -
j_gene: TRBJ2-7
v_gene: TRBV4-3
CDR3aa: CASSQDPRVEIYEQYF

abundance: once
j_gene: TRBJ1-4
v_gene: TRBV7-9
CDR3aa: CASSLRTGLGNEKLFF

abundance: few
j_gene: TRBJ2-5
v_gene: TRBV2
CDR3aa: CASSGGLPGQETQYF

abundance: -
j_gene: -
v_gene: TRBV30
CDR3aa: CAWKVANSYEQYF

abundance: few
j_gene: TRBJ1-2
v_gene: TRBV5-4
CDR3aa: CASSPGDRVDGYTF

abundance: -
j_gene: TRBJ1-1
v_gene: TRBV24-1
CDR3aa: CATSHPPNTEAFF

abundance: -
j_gene: TRBJ1-2
v_gene: TRBV7-9
CDR3aa: CASSLARDTRPGYTF

abundance: -
j_gene: TRBJ1-2
v_gene: TRBV7-8
CDR3aa: CASSLIGEGDYGYTF

abundance: -
j_gene: TRBJ2-7
v_gene: TRBV7-9
CDR3aa: CASSLARGRGGNEQYF

abundance: -
j_gene: TRBJ1-2
v_gene: TRBV28
CDR3aa: CASSPLLGQGYGYTF

abundance: -
j_gene: TRBJ2-7
v_gene: TRBV7-2
CDR3aa: CASSSSPGSYEQYF

abundance: once
j_gene: TRBJ2-1
v_gene: TRBV10-3
CDR3aa: CAISTPGLAGYNEQFF

abundance: -
j_gene: TRBJ2-3
v_gene: TRBV28
CDR3aa: CASSHSGRSTDTQYF

abundance: once
j_gene: TRBJ2-7
v_gene: TRBV10-1
CDR3aa: CASSDLASGAAKEEQYF

abundance: -
j_gene: TRBJ2-3
v_gene: TRBV6-5
CDR3aa: CASKRTGITDTQYF

abundance: -
j_gene: TRBJ2-2
v_gene: TRBV12-5
CDR3aa: CASGFTEAGELFF

abundance: -
j_gene: TRBJ1-4
v_gene: TRBV30
CDR3aa: CAWSTSRDRGEKLFF

abundance: -
j_gene: TRBJ1-5
v_gene: TRBV19
CDR3aa: CASSIKGDQPQHF

abundance: -
j_gene: TRBJ2-7
v_gene: TRBV4-1
CDR3aa: CASSQDPRLANEQYF

abundance: -
j_gene: TRBJ2-3
v_gene: TRBV28
CDR3aa: CASSLDRGHTQYF

abundance: -
j_gene: TRBJ2-1
v_gene: TRBV30
CDR3aa: CAWSVQVYNEQFF

abundance: -
j_gene: TRBJ2-7
v_gene: TRBV24-1
CDR3aa: CATSDSGQGNHEQYF

abundance: -
j_gene: TRBJ1-1
v_gene: TRBV4-1
CDR3aa: CASSQETGSYTEAFF

abundance: once
j_gene: TRBJ1-2
v_gene: TRBV4-2
CDR3aa: CASSLLDSRDYGYTF

abundance: -
j_gene: TRBJ1-2
v_gene: TRBV25-1
CDR3aa: CASRAGGAFYGYTF

abundance: -
j_gene: TRBJ2-1
v_gene: TRBV7-2
CDR3aa: CASSLPWGRGNEQFF

abundance: -
j_gene: TRBJ2-7
v_gene: TRBV28
CDR3aa: CASSTLAGGEQYF

abundance: -
j_gene: TRBJ2-7
v_gene: TRBV27
CDR3aa: CASSYGREGYEQYF

abundance: -
j_gene: TRBJ2-7
v_gene: TRBV7-9
CDR3aa: CASSEFGTGYHEQYF

abundance: -
j_gene: TRBJ2-3
v_gene: TRBV24-1
CDR3aa: CATESRQGTTDTQYF